The source of this T cell receptor beta chain is a study of blood T cell repertoires in COVID-19. TCRdb's table, derived via immunoSEQ multiplex PCR, lists solely in-frame clones and lacks some. The sample includes approximately 440,000 clones, 80% to 95% of them seen just once. The CDR3 runs 17 residues. This chain joins TRBV1 and TRBJ2-5; the D segment call TRBD2 is taken from the table without a DNA check. TRBV1 constitutes a pseudogene. Input material: PBMCs or T cells enriched from blood (not recorded which). The clonotype was recovered from a man aged 18 to 29 who had recovered from COVID-19. The CDR3 DNA follows: TGCACCAGCAGCCAGGGGACTAGCGGGGGCTTCCAAGAGACCCAGTACTTC. This gives the protein CTSSQGTSGGFQETQYF.